This TCR beta chain was captured by sequencing in a study of OX40 agonist ivuxolimab in advanced cancers. About the study: Ivuxolimab, an agonistic anti-OX40 (CD134) antibody, was given to patients. Melanoma, hepatocellular carcinoma, head and neck or renal cell cancer occurred in dose-escalation patients. Treatment received earlier with anti-PD-1, anti-PD-L1 or anti-CTLA-4 agents was allowed, and 40% had some.

Profiling relied on immunoSEQ multiplex PCR, and the TCRdb table lists in-frame clones only, not all of them. The sample has about 74,000 clones, approximately 81% seen once. The V end lost 6 bases, the J end lost 4 bases, and 12 bases lay between the germline ends. The CDR3 covers 13 residues. CDR1 and CDR2 (germline): MNHEY, SVGAGI. The source is an adult with an advanced solid tumor such as melanoma, head and neck, liver or kidney cancer. The rearrangement links TRBV6-5 to TRBJ1-1, with a possible D match to TRBD1 (6 bases). The starting material was CD4+ or CD8+ T cells sorted from blood, obtained in a trial of the OX40 agonist ivuxolimab. The CDR3 bases are TGTGCCAGCAGCCGTGGACAGCCCACTGAAGCTTTCTTT. It yields the protein CASSRGQPTEAFF.